One and the same sample provided the 16 T cell receptor beta chains below, sequenced in a study of PD-1 blockade in classical Hodgkin lymphoma. This table comes from immunoSEQ multiplex PCR, and its TCRdb copy is limited to in-frame clones, with some not included. The table records 130,000 to 150,000 clones, approximately 72% of them present only once. Each patient experienced a relapse that followed autologous stem cell transplantation, and brentuximab vedotin exposure varied. Here the sequenced sample was peripheral blood mononuclear cells (PBMCs), taken before the second cycle of nivolumab. These receptors were taken from a human donor with classical Hodgkin lymphoma.

The chain joins TRBV6-6 to TRBJ1-3, with TRBD1 identical over 8 bases. CDR1 is MNHNY and CDR2 is SVGAGI in the germline V gene (reference sequence). The CDR3 is 14 amino acids. V lost 5 bases and J lost 5; bases outside the gene matches: 5. CDR3 DNA sequence: TGTGCCAGCAGTACGACAGGGGCCCGAAACACCATATATTTT. As protein: CASSTTGARNTIYF.

This clone was detected once. Other nucleotide sequences in the sample specify the same CDR3. The V call is TRBV18, the J call TRBJ2-1, with 7 bases fitting TRBD1. The CDR3 contains 15 residues. V lost 3 bases, J lost 3 bases, and 5 bases stayed unmatched. In germline, CDR1 is KGHSH, CDR2 LQKENI. CDR3 sequence: CASSPTGTVYNEQFF. In nucleotides, the CDR3 is TGTGCCAGCTCACCGACTGGGACAGTCTACAATGAGCAGTTCTTC.

This clone was seen ten or more times. V gene TRBV7-9 combines with J gene TRBJ1-1, with D hard to call. CDR3 length: 15 amino acids. Trimming shortened V by 6 bases and J by 0 bases, and 14 bases separated the two germline ends. CDR1 and CDR2 from the germline V gene are SEHNR and FQNEAQ (reference sequence). This CDR3 is CASSPTDTLNTEAFF. CDR3 sequence (DNA): TGTGCCAGCAGTCCTACTGACACCCTGAACACTGAAGCTTTCTTT.

V usage is TRBV4-1 and J usage is TRBJ2-2, with 9 bases aligning to TRBD2. The germline V gene encodes CDR1 MGHRA and CDR2 YSYEKL. V gave up 4 bases and J gave up 7 bases; unmatched junction bases: 13. The CDR3 contains 17 residues. For the CDR3, the DNA is TGCGCCAGCAGCCTGGGGTTGGCGGGAGGGCCAGGCGGGGAGCTGTTTTTT. Translated: CASSLGLAGGPGGELFF.

The V gene is TRBV7-9, the J gene TRBJ1-6, with D maybe TRBD1 (6 bases). Germline-derived CDR1 and CDR2 are SEHNR and FQNEAQ (reference sequence). This CDR3 is built from 17 residues. The V gene lost 2 bases and the J gene lost 10 bases, with 21 bases spanning the gap. CDR3 residues: CASSLTSNREVGSPLHF. CDR3 DNA sequence: TGTGCCAGCAGCTTAACCTCCAACAGGGAAGTGGGCTCACCCCTCCACTTT.

The chain employs TRBV5-6 and TRBJ2-1; 8 bases map to TRBD2. The germline CDR1 and CDR2 sequences are SGHDT and YYEEEE. The V segment lost 3 bases and the J segment 5 bases; nucleotides outside the gene matches: 19. There are 19 residues in the CDR3. CDR3 protein: CASSSTPARPSGRHNEQFF. CDR3 sequence (DNA): TGTGCCAGCAGCTCAACCCCGGCGAGGCCTAGCGGGCGCCACAATGAGCAGTTCTTC. Variable domain in full (rest from reference TRBV5-6 and TRBJ2-1): DAGVTQSPTHLIKTRGQQVTLRCSPKSGHDTVSWYQQALGQGPQFIFQYYEEEERQRGNFPDRFSGHQFPNYSSELNVNALLLGDSALYLCASSSTPARPSGRHNEQFFGPGTRLTVL.

The V call is TRBV7-9, the J call TRBJ2-3, with TRBD1 matching over 8 bases. Germline V gene lookup returns CDR1 SEHNR and CDR2 FQNEAQ (reference sequence). Losses at the gene ends were 5 bases for V and 4 bases for J; bases not matched to a gene: 5. This CDR3 is 14 amino acids long. The CDR3 DNA follows: TGTGCCAGCAGCCGGACAGGGCGCCCAGATACGCAGTATTTT. The encoded protein is CASSRTGRPDTQYF.

The chain carries TRBV6-6 and TRBJ1-6; 7 bases match TRBD1. CDR1 is MNHNY and CDR2 is SVGAGI in the germline V gene (reference sequence). J gave up 7 bases and V 0 bases, and 3 bases lay outside the gene matches. CDR3 length equals 15 residues. The CDR3 region is CASSYSGTENSPLHF. Written as DNA, the CDR3 is TGTGCCAGCAGTTACTCCGGGACAGAAAATTCACCCCTCCACTTT.

The chain uses TRBV5-5 and TRBJ2-4; D possibly corresponds to TRBD1 (6 bases). The length of the CDR3 is 16 residues. CDR1 is SGHKS, CDR2 YYEKEE, per germline (reference sequence). Trimming shortened V by 3 bases and J by 0 bases, and 13 bases separated the two germline ends. CDR3 sequence reads: CASSSDPGVAKNIQYF. CDR3 in DNA: TGTGCCAGCAGCTCCGATCCAGGGGTAGCCAAAAACATTCAGTACTTC.

V and J are TRBV6-5 and TRBJ2-3, with D tentatively TRBD2 (7 bases). Trimming took 2 bases from V and 2 from J, leaving 11 bases between them. The CDR3 is made up of 15 amino acids. CDR1 and CDR2 (germline): MNHEY, SVGAGI. As DNA, the CDR3 is TGTGCCAGCAGTTACGTGGGGGGGCTCACAGATACGCAGTATTTT. Its protein is CASSYVGGLTDTQYF.

The genes are TRBV5-1 and TRBJ2-5; 9 positions agree with TRBD1. V lost 4 bases and J lost 2; bases outside the gene matches: 9. CDR3 length equals 16 residues. In germline, CDR1 is SGHRS, CDR2 YFSETQ. CDR3 DNA: TGCGCCAGCAGCCCCACCCGACAGGGGGGGCAAGAGACCCAGTACTTC. This encodes CASSPTRQGGQETQYF. Variable domain in full (rest from reference TRBV5-1 and TRBJ2-5): KAGVTQTPRYLIKTRGQQVTLSCSPISGHRSVSWYQQTPGQGLQFLFEYFSETQRNKGNFPGRFSGRQFSNSRSEMNVSTLELGDSALYLCASSPTRQGGQETQYFGPGTRLLVL.

The chain links TRBV28 to TRBJ2-7; perhaps TRBD2 as D (5 bases). The CDR3 is 16 residues long. Germline lookup yields CDR1 MDHEN and CDR2 SYDVKM. Trimming cost V 8 bases and J 7 bases, with 27 bases left between them. DNA for the CDR3: TGTGCCAGCCACGTTGGCGTTGCGGGCGCCGAAAGGGAGCAGTACTTC. Translation gives CASHVGVAGAEREQYF. The whole variable domain, remainder taken from reference TRBV28 and TRBJ2-7, is DVKVTQSSRYLVKRTGEKVFLECVQDMDHENMFWYRQDPGLGLRLIYFSYDVKMKEKGDIPEGYSVSREKKERFSLILESASTNQTSMYLCASHVGVAGAEREQYFGPGTRLTVT.

CDR3 amino acids: CASSYGNVGETQYF. As DNA, the CDR3 is TGTGCCAGCAGCTACGGGAATGTCGGGGAGACCCAGTACTTC. The rearrangement links TRBV7-2 to TRBJ2-5; possible D gene TRBD2, 5 bases. CDR3 length equals 14 residues. Per germline, CDR1 SGHTA and CDR2 FQGNSA. V was clipped by 4 bases and J by 5 bases, with 14 bases between them.

This clone appeared a few times. V gene TRBV2 combines with J gene TRBJ1-2; 9 bases match TRBD1. This CDR3 is built from 13 residues. CDR1 and CDR2 (germline): SNHLY, FYNNEI. V lost 7 bases and J lost 3; bases outside the gene matches: 3. In DNA, the CDR3 is TGTGCCAGCAACCGACAGGGGGACTATGGCTACACCTTC. Encoded protein: CASNRQGDYGYTF.

The chain links TRBV6-6 to TRBJ2-7; TRBD2 is a possible D gene (6 bases). The CDR3 extends over 15 amino acids. CDR1 is MNHNY, CDR2 SVGAGI, per germline (reference sequence). With 1 base removed from V and 1 base from J, the gap between germline ends came to 11 bases. CDR3 bases: TGTGCCAGCAGTTACTTGGAGGGGCGATCCTACGAGCAGTACTTC. This encodes CASSYLEGRSYEQYF.

The chain links TRBV10-3 to TRBJ2-7, with D possibly TRBD2 on 5 matching bases. Trimming took off 11 bases at V and 6 bases at J, with 20 bases between the two ends. The CDR3 covers 13 residues. Germline V gene sequence: CDR1 ENHRY, CDR2 SYGVKD. CDR3 in DNA: TGTGCCTTCCAGGCCAGTGCAGCGGCCGAGCAGTACTTC. Encoded protein: CAFQASAAAEQYF.